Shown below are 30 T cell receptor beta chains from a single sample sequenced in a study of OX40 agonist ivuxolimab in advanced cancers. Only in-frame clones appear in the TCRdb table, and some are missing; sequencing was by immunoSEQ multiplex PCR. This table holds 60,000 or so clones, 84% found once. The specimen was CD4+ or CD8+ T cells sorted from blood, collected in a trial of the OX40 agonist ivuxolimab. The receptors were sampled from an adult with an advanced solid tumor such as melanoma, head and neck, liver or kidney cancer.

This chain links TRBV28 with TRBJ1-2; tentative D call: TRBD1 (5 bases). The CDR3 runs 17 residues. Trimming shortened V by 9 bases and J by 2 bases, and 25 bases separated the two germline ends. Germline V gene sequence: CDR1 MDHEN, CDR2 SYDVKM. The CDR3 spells CARGVESDSIPNYGYTF. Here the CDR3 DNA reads TGTGCCAGAGGTGTTGAAAGTGACAGTATACCCAACTATGGCTACACCTTC.

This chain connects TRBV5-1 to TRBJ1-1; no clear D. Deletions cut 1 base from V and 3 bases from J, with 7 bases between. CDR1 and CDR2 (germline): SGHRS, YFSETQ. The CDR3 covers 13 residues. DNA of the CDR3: TGCGCCAGCAGCTTGCGAGAGTACACTGAAGCTTTCTTT. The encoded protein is CASSLREYTEAFF.

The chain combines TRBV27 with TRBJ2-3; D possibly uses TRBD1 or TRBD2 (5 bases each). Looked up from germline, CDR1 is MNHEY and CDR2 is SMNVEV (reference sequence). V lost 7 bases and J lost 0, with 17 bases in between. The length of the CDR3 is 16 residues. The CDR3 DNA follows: TGTGCCAGCACCCCGGGGCAGGCGTATAGCACAGATACGCAGTATTTT. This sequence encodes CASTPGQAYSTDTQYF.

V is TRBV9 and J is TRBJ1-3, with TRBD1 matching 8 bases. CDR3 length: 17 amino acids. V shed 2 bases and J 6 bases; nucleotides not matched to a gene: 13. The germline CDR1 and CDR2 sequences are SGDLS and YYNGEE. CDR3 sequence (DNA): TGTGCCAGCAGCGTTACCCGCCGGACAGGGACCCTAAACACCATATATTTT. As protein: CASSVTRRTGTLNTIYF.

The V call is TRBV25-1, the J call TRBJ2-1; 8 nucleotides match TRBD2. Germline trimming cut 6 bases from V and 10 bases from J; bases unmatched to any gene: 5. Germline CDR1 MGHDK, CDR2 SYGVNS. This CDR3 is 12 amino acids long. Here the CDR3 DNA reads TGTGCCAGCAGCTGGGCGGGAGGAGAGCAGTTCTTC. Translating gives CASSWAGGEQFF. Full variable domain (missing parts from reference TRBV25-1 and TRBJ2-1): EADIYQTPRYLVIGTGKKITLECSQTMGHDKMYWYQQDPGMELHLIHYSYGVNSTEKGDLSSESTVSRIRTEHFPLTLESARPSHTSQYLCASSWAGGEQFFGPGTRLTVL.

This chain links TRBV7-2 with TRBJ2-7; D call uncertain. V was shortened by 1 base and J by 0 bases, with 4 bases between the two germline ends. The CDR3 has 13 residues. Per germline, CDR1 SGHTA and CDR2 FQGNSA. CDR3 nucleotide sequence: TGTGCCAGCAGCTTAGATCGCTCCTACGAGCAGTACTTC. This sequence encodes CASSLDRSYEQYF.

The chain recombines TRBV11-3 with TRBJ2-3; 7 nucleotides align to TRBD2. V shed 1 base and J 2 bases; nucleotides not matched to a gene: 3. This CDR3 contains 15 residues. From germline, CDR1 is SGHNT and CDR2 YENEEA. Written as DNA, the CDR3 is TGTGCCAGCAGCTTAGGGCTAGCGGTCACAGATACGCAGTATTTT. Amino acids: CASSLGLAVTDTQYF.

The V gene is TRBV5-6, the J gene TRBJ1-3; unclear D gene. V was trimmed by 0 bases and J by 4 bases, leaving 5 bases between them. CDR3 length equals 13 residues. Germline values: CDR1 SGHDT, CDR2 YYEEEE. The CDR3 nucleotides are TGTGCCAGCAGCTTGGAGAGAGGAAACACCATATATTTT. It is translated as CASSLERGNTIYF.

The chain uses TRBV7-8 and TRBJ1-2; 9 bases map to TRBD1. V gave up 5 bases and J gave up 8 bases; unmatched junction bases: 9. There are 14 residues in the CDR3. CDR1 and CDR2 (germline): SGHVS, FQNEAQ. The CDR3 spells CASSATGQGRGYTF. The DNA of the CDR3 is TGTGCCAGCAGCGCGACGGGACAGGGAAGAGGCTACACCTTC.

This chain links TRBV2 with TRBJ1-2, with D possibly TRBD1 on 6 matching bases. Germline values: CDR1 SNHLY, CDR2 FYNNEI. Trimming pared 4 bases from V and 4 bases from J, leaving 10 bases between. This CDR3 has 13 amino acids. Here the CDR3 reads CASSVAGAYGYTF. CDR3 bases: TGTGCCAGCAGTGTAGCGGGGGCCTATGGCTACACCTTC.

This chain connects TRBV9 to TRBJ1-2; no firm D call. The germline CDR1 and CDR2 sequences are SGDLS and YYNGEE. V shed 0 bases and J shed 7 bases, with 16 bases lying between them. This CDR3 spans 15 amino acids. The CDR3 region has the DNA TGTGCCAGCAGCGTAGCCCCCAGCCCCCCTAGTGGCTACACCTTC. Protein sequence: CASSVAPSPPSGYTF.

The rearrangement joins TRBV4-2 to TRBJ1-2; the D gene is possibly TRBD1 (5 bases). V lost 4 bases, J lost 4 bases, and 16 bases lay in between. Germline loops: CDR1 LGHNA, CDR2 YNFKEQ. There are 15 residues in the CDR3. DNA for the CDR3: TGTGCCAGCAGCCCCCTCGCTGGGGGGGTCTATGGCTACACCTTC. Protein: CASSPLAGGVYGYTF.

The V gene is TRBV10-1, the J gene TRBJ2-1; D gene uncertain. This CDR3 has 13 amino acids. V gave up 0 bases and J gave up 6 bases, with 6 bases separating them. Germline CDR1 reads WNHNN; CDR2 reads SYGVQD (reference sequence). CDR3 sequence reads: CASSESGSNEQFF. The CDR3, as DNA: TGCGCCAGCAGTGAGTCGGGCAGCAATGAGCAGTTCTTC.

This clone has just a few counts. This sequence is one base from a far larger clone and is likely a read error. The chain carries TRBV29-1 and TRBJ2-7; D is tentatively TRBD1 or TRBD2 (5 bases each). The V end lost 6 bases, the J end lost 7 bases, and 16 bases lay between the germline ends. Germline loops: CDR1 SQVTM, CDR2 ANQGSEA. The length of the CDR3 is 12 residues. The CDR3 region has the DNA TGCAGCGTCACCGGGACCCTCAATGAGCAGTACTTC. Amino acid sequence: CSVTGTLNEQYF.

The CDR3: CASSFGQSSYNEQFF. The CDR3 bases are TGTGCCAGCAGCTTTGGACAGAGCTCCTACAATGAGCAGTTCTTC. The chain recombines TRBV6-5 with TRBJ2-1; D possibly corresponds to TRBD1 (6 bases). With 6 bases removed from V and 0 bases from J, the gap between germline ends came to 12 bases. The germline V gene has CDR1 MNHEY and CDR2 SVGAGI. The length of the CDR3 is 15 residues.

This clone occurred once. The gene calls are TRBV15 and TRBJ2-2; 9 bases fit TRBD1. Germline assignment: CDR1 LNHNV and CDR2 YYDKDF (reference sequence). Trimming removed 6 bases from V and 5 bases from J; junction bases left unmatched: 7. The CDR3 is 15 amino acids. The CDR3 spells CATRPGQGRTGELFF. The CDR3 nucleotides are TGTGCCACCAGACCGGGACAGGGAAGGACCGGGGAGCTGTTTTTT.

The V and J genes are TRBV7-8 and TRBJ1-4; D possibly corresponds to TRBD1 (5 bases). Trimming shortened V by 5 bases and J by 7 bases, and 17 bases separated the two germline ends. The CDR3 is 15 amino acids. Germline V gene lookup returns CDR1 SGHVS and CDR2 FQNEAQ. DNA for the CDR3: TGTGCCAGCAGCGCCATTGGGGGTACGGGTGAAAAACTGTTTTTT. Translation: CASSAIGGTGEKLFF.

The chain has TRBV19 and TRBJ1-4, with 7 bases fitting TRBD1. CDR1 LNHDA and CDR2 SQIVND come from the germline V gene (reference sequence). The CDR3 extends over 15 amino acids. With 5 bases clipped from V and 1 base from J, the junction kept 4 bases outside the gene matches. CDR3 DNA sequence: TGTGCCAGTAGTGCAAGACAGGGAACTAATGAAAAACTGTTTTTT. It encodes CASSARQGTNEKLFF.

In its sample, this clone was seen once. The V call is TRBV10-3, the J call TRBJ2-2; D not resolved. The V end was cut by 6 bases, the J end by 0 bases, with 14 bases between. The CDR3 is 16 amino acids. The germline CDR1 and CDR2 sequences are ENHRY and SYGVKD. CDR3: CAISLLQRSNTGELFF. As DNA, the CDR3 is TGTGCCATCAGCCTTTTACAGAGGTCGAACACCGGGGAGCTGTTTTTT.

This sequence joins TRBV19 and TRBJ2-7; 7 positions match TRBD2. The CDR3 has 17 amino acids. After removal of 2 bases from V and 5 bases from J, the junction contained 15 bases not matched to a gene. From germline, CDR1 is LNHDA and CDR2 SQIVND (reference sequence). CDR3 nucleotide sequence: TGTGCCAGTAGTATAAGGGAGGGCCGCGCACTAAGCGACGAGCAGTACTTC. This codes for CASSIREGRALSDEQYF.

The CDR3 here is CASSDSIQINQPQHF. CDR3 sequence (DNA): TGTGCCAGCAGTGACTCGATTCAGATCAATCAGCCCCAGCATTTT. The chain couples TRBV6-4 to TRBJ1-5; D remains ambiguous. Germline loops: CDR1 MRHNA, CDR2 SNTAGT. The CDR3 covers 15 residues. Trimming pared 0 bases from V and 3 bases from J, leaving 9 bases between.

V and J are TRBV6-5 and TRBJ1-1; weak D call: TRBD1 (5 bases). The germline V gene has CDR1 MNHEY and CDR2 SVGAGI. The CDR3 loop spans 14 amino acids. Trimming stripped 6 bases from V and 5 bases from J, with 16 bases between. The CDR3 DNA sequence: TGTGCCAGCAGACTCCTGGGGCGAGGGACTGAAGCTTTCTTT. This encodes CASRLLGRGTEAFF.

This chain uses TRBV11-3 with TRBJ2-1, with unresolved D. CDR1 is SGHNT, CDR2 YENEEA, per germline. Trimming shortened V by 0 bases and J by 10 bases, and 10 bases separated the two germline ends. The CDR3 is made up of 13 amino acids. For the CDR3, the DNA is TGTGCCAGCAGCTTAGATCTTACCGGAGAGCAGTTCTTC. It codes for CASSLDLTGEQFF.

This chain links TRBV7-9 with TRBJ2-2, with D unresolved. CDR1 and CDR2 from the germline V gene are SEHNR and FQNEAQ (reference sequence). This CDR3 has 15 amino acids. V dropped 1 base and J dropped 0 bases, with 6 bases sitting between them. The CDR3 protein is CASSLGSANTGELFF. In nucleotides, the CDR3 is TGTGCCAGCAGCTTAGGGTCAGCGAACACCGGGGAGCTGTTTTTT.

CDR3 region: CASSLFTEAFF. CDR3 in DNA: TGTGCCAGCAGCTTATTCACTGAAGCTTTCTTT. This chain uses TRBV11-2 with TRBJ1-1; D gene uncertain. The CDR3 is 11 residues long. Germline values: CDR1 SGHAT, CDR2 FQNNGV. V gave up 2 bases and J gave up 4 bases, with 2 bases separating them.

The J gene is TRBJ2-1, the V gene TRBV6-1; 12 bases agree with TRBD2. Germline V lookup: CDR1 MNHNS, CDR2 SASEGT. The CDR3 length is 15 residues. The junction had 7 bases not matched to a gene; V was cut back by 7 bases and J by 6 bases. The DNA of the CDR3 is TGTGCCAGCACCAGACTAGCGGGGGCAATCAATGAGCAGTTCTTC. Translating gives CASTRLAGAINEQFF.

The CDR3 spells CASSLAGRSSYNEQFF. In DNA, the CDR3 is TGTGCCAGCAGCTTAGCGGGGCGGAGCTCCTACAATGAGCAGTTCTTC. This chain uses TRBV7-2 with TRBJ2-1; a possible D gene is TRBD1 (5 bases). V gave up 0 bases and J gave up 0 bases, with 9 bases separating them. This CDR3 has 16 residues. CDR1 and CDR2 from the germline V gene are SGHTA and FQGNSA.

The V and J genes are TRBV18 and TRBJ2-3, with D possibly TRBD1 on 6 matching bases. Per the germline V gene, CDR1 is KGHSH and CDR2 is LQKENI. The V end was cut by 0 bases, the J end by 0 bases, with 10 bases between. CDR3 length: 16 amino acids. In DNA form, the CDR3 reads TGTGCCAGCTCACCACCACAGGGTTTGAGCACAGATACGCAGTATTTT. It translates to CASSPPQGLSTDTQYF.

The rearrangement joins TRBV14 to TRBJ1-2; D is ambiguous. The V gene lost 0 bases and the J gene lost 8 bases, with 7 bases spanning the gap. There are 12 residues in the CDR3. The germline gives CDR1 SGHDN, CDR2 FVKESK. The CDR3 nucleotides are TGTGCCAGCAGCCAAGAATTTGGGGGCTACACCTTC. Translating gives CASSQEFGGYTF. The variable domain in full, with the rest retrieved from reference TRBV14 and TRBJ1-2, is EAGVTQFPSHSVIEKGQTVTLRCDPISGHDNLYWYRRVMGKEIKFLLHFVKESKQDESGMPNNRFLAERTGGTYSTLKVQPAELEDSGVYFCASSQEFGGYTFGSGTRLTVV.

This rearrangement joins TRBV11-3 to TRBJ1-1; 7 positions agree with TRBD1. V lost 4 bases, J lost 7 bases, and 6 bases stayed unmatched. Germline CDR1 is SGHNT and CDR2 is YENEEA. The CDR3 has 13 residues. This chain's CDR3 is CASSYEQGFEAFF. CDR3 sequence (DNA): TGTGCCAGCAGCTATGAACAGGGGTTTGAAGCTTTCTTT.